This TCR beta chain is drawn from a study of blood T cell repertoires in COVID-19. At the level of the study: PBMCs, B-cell-depleted T cells, or T cells provided the cDNA or gDNA that made up the material.

Generated by immunoSEQ multiplex PCR, the TCRdb table keeps only in-frame clones and is missing some. The table lists 130,000 to 150,000 clones, roughly 87% of them singletons, with over 0.75% in the top ten. CDR1 and CDR2 from the germline V gene are KGHDR and SFDVKD. The V gene lost 4 bases and the J gene lost 1 base, with 6 bases spanning the gap. The CDR3 is made up of 13 amino acids. The sequence was obtained from a woman in her forties or fifties with acute or convalescent COVID-19. What was sequenced was peripheral blood. This chain uses TRBV24-1 with TRBJ1-2, with D maybe TRBD1 (5 bases). For the CDR3, the DNA is TGTGCCACCAGTGACAGGGATAACTATGGCTACACCTTC. This gives the protein CATSDRDNYGYTF.